This paragraph reports one T cell receptor beta chain. This sample was included in a study of blood T cell repertoires in COVID-19. Overall study: Spain, Italy and the United States supplied samples that represented acute and convalescent COVID-19. T cells, B-cell-depleted T cells, or PBMCs provided the cDNA or gDNA that served as material.

CDR1 and CDR2 (germline): SGHTA, FQGNSA. This CDR3 is built from 16 residues. The ends were cut back, 5 bases at V and 1 base at J, with 15 bases in the middle. As processed by the authors: Scientists estimated how many nucleated cells there were by amplifying reference gene primers. Method: immunoSEQ multiplex PCR; TCRdb's copy keeps in-frame clones and lacks some. The V and J calls and the clone size are those of that table, but D and trimming were determined from the DNA. Among about 240,000 clones listed, about four fifths were seen once. The receptor was isolated from a woman aged 18-29 years with acute or convalescent COVID-19. The chain couples TRBV7-2 to TRBJ2-1; a possible D gene is TRBD2 (6 bases). Sequenced: peripheral blood. The CDR3 loop is CASSPISGRSYNEQFF. CDR3 DNA: TGTGCCAGCAGCCCGATATCAGGGAGGTCCTACAATGAGCAGTTCTTC.